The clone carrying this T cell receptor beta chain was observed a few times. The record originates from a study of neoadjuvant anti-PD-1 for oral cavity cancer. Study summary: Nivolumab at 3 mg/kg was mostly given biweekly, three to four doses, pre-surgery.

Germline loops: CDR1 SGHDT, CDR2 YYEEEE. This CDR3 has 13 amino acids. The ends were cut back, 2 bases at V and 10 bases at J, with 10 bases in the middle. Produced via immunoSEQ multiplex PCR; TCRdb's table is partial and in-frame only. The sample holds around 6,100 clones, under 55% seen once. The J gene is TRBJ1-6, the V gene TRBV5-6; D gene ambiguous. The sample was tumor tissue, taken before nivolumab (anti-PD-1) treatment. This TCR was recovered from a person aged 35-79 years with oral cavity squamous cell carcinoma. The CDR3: CASSLSGVSPLHF. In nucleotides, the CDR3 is TGTGCCAGCAGCTTAAGCGGGGTATCACCCCTCCACTTT.